This TCR beta chain was obtained from a study of graft-versus-host responses after intestinal transplantation. Data came from immunoSEQ multiplex PCR; TCRdb stores just in-frame clones and leaves some out. The sample lists 15,000 to 17,000 clones; 30% to 40% were seen once. The CDR3 sequence is 15 residues long. V shed 0 bases and J shed 6 bases, with 15 bases lying between them. Germline V gene data show CDR1 as SGDLS and CDR2 as YYNGEE. This clone has just a few counts. This TCR came from a human patient who received an intestinal transplant. The V gene is TRBV9, the J gene TRBJ1-1; no clear D. The sample was alloreactive CD4+ T cells from a mixed lymphocyte reaction culture, taken before intestinal transplant. The subset is: CFSE-low proliferating T cells sorted from approximately 6-day pre-transplant mixed lymphocyte reaction (GvH or HvG direction). The CDR3, as DNA: TGTGCCAGCAGCGTAGGACCCGCAAGGGTCGCTGAAGCTTTCTTT. Its protein product is CASSVGPARVAEAFF.